This T cell receptor beta chain was sequenced during a study of post-analysis software for immune sequencing data. Study-level information: Patients had relapsing-remitting, secondary progressive or progressive-relapsing multiple sclerosis; some lacked subtype.

Study-wide results and limits: F measure showed strong co-clustering of same-batch samples. Normalized Chao1 diversity in multiple sclerosis patients fell significantly below that of controls. Roughly five TRBV segments were more frequent in patients than controls; TRBV5-6, TRBV5-1 and TRBV20-1 belonged to this group.

Presence of unique molecular identifiers characterized the TCR beta cDNA libraries. Input of about 0.85 to 10 million T cells yielded around 460,000 cDNA molecules. A single record per CDR3 protein comes from TCRdb applying MiXCR to the PCR reads. The sample carries approximately 460,000 distinct CDR3 sequences, around 40% recorded once. V trimming: 3 bases; J trimming: 3 bases; junction bases outside the gene matches: 5. The length of the CDR3 is 16 residues. CDR1 MRHNA and CDR2 SNTAGT come from the germline V gene. With respect to this clonotype: Its antigen is currently unknown.

The chain combines TRBV6-4 with TRBJ2-2; 9 positions match TRBD1. Sequencing was performed on blood. The TCR was taken from a girl aged 10 to 17 with multiple sclerosis. CDR3 DNA: TGTGCCAGCAGTGAAACGGACAGGGGCGACACCGGGGAGCTGTTTTTT. It translates to CASSETDRGDTGELFF.